The 16 T cell receptor beta chains in this list originate from one sample, sequenced in a study of molecular identifiers for immune sequencing clone quantification. TCRdb reanalysed the PCR reads using MiXCR and keeps one entry per CDR3 protein. The table has approximately 680,000 distinct CDR3 sequences, 25% seen once. The sample was naive CD8+ T cells from blood, with Jurkat cell RNA spiked in. Sample subset: FACS-sorted CD8+CD4-CCR7+CD45RA+ naive T cells. The receptors were sampled from a human donor in good health. Some libraries in this study had Jurkat cell RNA spiked in.

This clonotype occurred a few times. The J gene is TRBJ2-1, the V gene TRBV28, with a tentative D call TRBD2 (5 bases). CDR3 length: 13 amino acids. Germline values: CDR1 MDHEN, CDR2 SYDVKM. Trimming took 5 bases from V and 5 from J, leaving 10 bases between them. The CDR3 bases are TGTGCCAGCAGTCCGCGGGTAAACAATGAGCAGTTCTTC. Its protein product is CASSPRVNNEQFF.

This clonotype was recorded once. This may come from a read error, since a much larger clone is one base off. The CDR3 here is CASSQDPPAGGLEPQYF. DNA of the CDR3: TGCGCCAGCAGCCAAGATCCCCCAGCGGGGGGGCTGGAGCCCCAGTACTTC. The chain links TRBV4-3 to TRBJ2-5, with 10 nucleotides matching TRBD2. V was clipped by 0 bases and J by 9 bases; unmatched bases: 13. Germline V gene sequence: CDR1 LGHNA, CDR2 YSLEER. The CDR3 totals 17 residues.

This clonotype was seen ten or more times. The V gene is TRBV19, the J gene TRBJ2-7, with a possible D match to TRBD2 (5 bases). This CDR3 region has 13 residues. CDR1 is LNHDA and CDR2 is SQIVND in the germline V gene (reference sequence). V was cut by 6 bases and J by 3 bases, with 12 bases left in between. DNA for the CDR3: TGTGCCAGTAGCACTAGGGTCTTCTACGAGCAGTACTTC. Translated, it gives CASSTRVFYEQYF.

This clonotype was observed a handful of times. The genes are TRBV19 and TRBJ2-2; a possible D gene is TRBD2 (7 bases). Germline lookup yields CDR1 LNHDA and CDR2 SQIVND (reference sequence). The CDR3 runs to 12 residues. The chain's CDR3 is CATSGGPGELFF. In DNA, the CDR3 is TGTGCGACTTCCGGGGGGCCCGGGGAGCTGTTTTTT.

In this sample, this clonotype turned up many times. CDR3 nucleotides: TGTGCCAGCAGCCAAGTTGGCGGCAGGGGGTACGACGAGCAGTACTTC. Translating it yields CASSQVGGRGYDEQYF. The chain combines TRBV3-1 with TRBJ2-7, with TRBD1 matching 7 bases. The V and J ends lost 1 base and 5 bases, in that order; junction bases with no gene match: 11. The CDR3 length is 16 residues. Germline V gene sequence: CDR1 LGHDT, CDR2 YNNKEL (reference sequence).

Notes on this clonotype: This may come from a read error, since a much larger clone is one base off. The chain links TRBV4-1 to TRBJ2-7, with 10 bases matching TRBD1. Germline V gene lookup returns CDR1 MGHRA and CDR2 YSYEKL. CDR3 size: 16 residues. DNA for the CDR3: TGCGCCAGCAGCCAAGATACGACAGGGGGCACCTACGAGCGGTACTTC. Amino acids: CASSQDTTGGTYERYF.

This clonotype was seen more than once but under ten times. J is TRBJ1-2 and V is TRBV3-1, with D possibly being TRBD1 (5 bases). CDR1 and CDR2 from the germline V gene are LGHDT and YNNKEL (reference sequence). The CDR3 is made up of 14 amino acids. V was clipped by 7 bases and J by 3 bases, with 15 bases between them. The CDR3 region has the DNA TGTGCCAGCACCCCCTTTCCGGGGGACTATGGCTACACCTTC. It specifies CASTPFPGDYGYTF.

This clonotype was counted a single time. With a much larger clone just one base away, this may be a read error. The V gene is TRBV7-3, the J gene TRBJ1-1, with a tentative D call TRBD1 (5 bases). The CDR3 is 13 residues long. From germline, CDR1 is SGHTA and CDR2 FQGTGA. The CDR3 loop reads CASSFDRYTVAFF. The CDR3 DNA sequence: TGTGCCAGCAGCTTTGACAGATACACTGTAGCTTTCTTT.

This clonotype appeared a few times. The chain is built from TRBV19 and TRBJ2-7; 8 bases are shared with TRBD1. The CDR3 spans 15 residues. V lost 5 bases and J lost 7; bases outside the gene matches: 13. Germline V gene sequence: CDR1 LNHDA, CDR2 SQIVND (reference sequence). CDR3 DNA sequence: TGTGCCAGTAGTCCGAGGACAGGGATTGAAGTTGAGCAGTACTTC. It codes for CASSPRTGIEVEQYF. The variable domain in full, with the rest retrieved from reference TRBV19 and TRBJ2-7, is DGGITQSPKYLFRKEGQNVTLSCEQNLNHDAMYWYRQDPGQGLRLIYYSQIVNDFQKGDIAEGYSVSREKKESFPLTVTSAQKNPTAFYLCASSPRTGIEVEQYFGPGTRLTVT.

This chain connects TRBV27 to TRBJ1-5; TRBD1 agrees at 7 bases. There are 15 residues in the CDR3. The V gene end was trimmed by 5 bases and the J gene end by 2 bases; junction bases not matched to a gene: 6. The germline CDR1 and CDR2 sequences are MNHEY and SMNVEV (reference sequence). The CDR3 region has the DNA TGTGCCAGCAGTAGACAGGGAAGCGGCAATCAGCCCCAGCATTTT. Its translation is CASSRQGSGNQPQHF.

Ten or more counts support this clonotype. This chain connects TRBV6-5 to TRBJ2-7; D uncertain. The CDR3 is made up of 13 amino acids. Per the germline V gene, CDR1 is MNHEY and CDR2 is SVGAGI. Trimming cost V 0 bases and J 4 bases, with 7 bases left between them. The CDR3, as DNA: TGTGCCAGCAGTTACTCCGTTGGGTACGAGCAGTACTTC. It specifies CASSYSVGYEQYF.

For this clonotype: Just one base apart from a much larger clone, this may be a read error. The chain couples TRBV5-1 to TRBJ1-1; 7 bases are a match to TRBD1. Germline V gene sequence: CDR1 SGHRS, CDR2 YFSETQ. The J segment lost 6 bases and the V segment lost 7 bases, leaving 15 bases of the junction unmatched. This CDR3 is 15 amino acids long. CDR3 coding DNA: TGCGCCAGCGGCGGCAACTACAGGGGTACAGCTGAAGCTTTCTTT. Translated, it gives CASGGNYRGTAEAFF.

As to this clonotype: The CDR3 carries no conserved terminal phenylalanine or tryptophan, so it likely arises from a read error. This rearrangement joins TRBV3-1 to TRBJ2-7; tentative D call: TRBD2 (6 bases). V dropped 0 bases and J dropped 9 bases, with 18 bases sitting between them. The CDR3 runs to 15 residues. Germline V CDR1 and CDR2: LGHDT, YNNKEL (reference sequence). CDR3 protein: CASSQDGTLSHGQYL. For the CDR3, the DNA is TGTGCCAGCAGCCAAGACGGGACTCTGAGCCACGGGCAGTACCTC.

This clonotype was found a few times. The rearrangement uses TRBV11-3 and TRBJ2-2; 9 nucleotides line up with TRBD2. The CDR3 spans 16 residues. J was trimmed by 1 base and V by 5 bases; bases with no gene match: 5. The germline V gene has CDR1 SGHNT and CDR2 YENEEA. The CDR3 DNA reads TGTGCCAGCAGCCCACCTAGCGGGAAGAACACCGGGGAGCTGTTTTTT. Its translation is CASSPPSGKNTGELFF.

The CDR3 sequence: CASSPPNYNEQFF. As DNA, the CDR3 is TGTGCCAGCTCACCACCCAACTACAATGAGCAGTTCTTC. The chain links TRBV18 to TRBJ2-1; no clear D gene. The length of the CDR3 is 13 residues. CDR1 and CDR2 from the germline V gene are KGHSH and LQKENI. The V end lost 0 bases, the J end lost 3 bases, and 3 bases lay between the germline ends. Looking up the rest from reference TRBV18 and TRBJ2-1 gives the full variable domain: NAGVMQNPRHLVRRRGQEARLRCSPMKGHSHVYWYRQLPEEGLKFMVYLQKENIIDESGMPKERFSAEFPKEGPSILRIQQVVRGDSAAYFCASSPPNYNEQFFGPGTRLTVL.

Notes on this clonotype: A much larger clone sits a single nucleotide away, making a read error possible. This chain links TRBV6-2 or TRBV6-3 with TRBJ1-5, with D perhaps matching TRBD1 (5 bases). V was trimmed by 5 bases and J by 11 bases, leaving 16 bases between them. The CDR3 extends over 13 amino acids. CDR1 and CDR2 from the germline V gene are MNHEY and SVGEGT. CDR3 sequence (DNA): TGTGCCAGCAGTCCCCGGCGGGGCTGGTCCCAGCATTTT. Amino acids: CASSPRRGWSQHF.